Listed below are T cell receptor beta chains from one sample, sequenced in a study of shared clonotypes between healthy human individuals. Repertoires were generated with immunoSEQ multiplex PCR, while TCRdb's copy carries only in-frame clones and drops some. The table lists 2 million to 2.5 million clones, 80% to 95% of them singletons. Sequencing input: naive CD4+ T cells from PBMCs. Every receptor here comes from a man aged 18 to 29 in good health. Some clones in this sample may be carry-over from other donors' samples. CDR3s include the opening cysteine and the closing phenylalanine or tryptophan. D genes are given only for firm matches.

>TRBV9|-|TRBJ2-1|14
TGTGCCAGCAGCGTACTTGGACAGTACAATGAGCAGTTCTTC
CASSVLGQYNEQFF
>TRBV6-1|-|TRBJ2-3|15
TGTGCCAGCAGTGAAGGCGGCCCAAACACAGATACGCAGTATTTT
CASSEGGPNTDTQYF
>TRBV28|-|TRBJ1-2|12
TGTGCCAGCAGTTTAAAGGGAGGGGGCTACACCTTC
CASSLKGGGYTF
>TRBV9|TRBD2|TRBJ2-7|15
TGTGCCAGCAGCGTAGAGGGTAGCGGGAGTGGCGAGCAGTACTTC
CASSVEGSGSGEQYF
>TRBV5-1|TRBD2|TRBJ2-3|16
TGCGCCAGCAGCTGGGGGATAGCGGGAGGACCAGATACGCAGTATTTT
CASSWGIAGGPDTQYF
>TRBV7-3|-|TRBJ2-1|15
TGTGCCAGCAGCTTAGTACGTGGTAGCCGCAATGAGCAGTTCTTC
CASSLVRGSRNEQFF
>TRBV20-1|-|TRBJ1-1|11
TGCAGTGCCCCCGTGGCCACTGAAGCTTTCTTT
CSAPVATEAFF
>TRBV7-9|-|TRBJ1-3|12
TGTGCCAGCAGCTCATGGGGAAACACCATATATTTT
CASSSWGNTIYF
>TRBV6-5|-|TRBJ2-7|11
TGTGCCAGCAGTTCCCACTACGAGCAGTACTTC
CASSSHYEQYF
>TRBV6-1|-|TRBJ2-3|14
TGTGCCAGCACCCTCCTGTTGGTAGCAGATACGCAGTATTTT
CASTLLLVADTQYF
>TRBV11-2|-|TRBJ1-2|15
TGTGCCAGCAGCTCCTTAAGGGGCAGGACCTATGGCTACACCTTC
CASSSLRGRTYGYTF
>TRBV30|TRBD2|TRBJ2-2|15
TGTGCCTGGCTGGGACTAGCGGGTGCCACCGGGGAGCTGTTTTTT
CAWLGLAGATGELFF
>TRBV20-1|-|TRBJ1-1|11
TGCAGTGCTACCAGCAGCACTGAAGCTTTCTTT
CSATSSTEAFF
>TRBV5-1|-|TRBJ1-1|14
TGCGCCAGCAGCTCACCGGCAGGGTCCACTGAAGCTTTCTTT
CASSSPAGSTEAFF